The 25 T cell receptor beta chains reported below all come from one sample, sequenced in a study of T-cell reconstitution after alpha-beta-depleted transplantation in children (dated by TCRdb to about 2016). Libraries came from PCR. Sequenced using an Illumina HiSeq 2500. TCR library preparation used molecular barcoding, with unique molecular identifiers applied to normalize quantification of the TCRbeta repertoire. TCRdb took the public reads, trimmed them with fastp at Q25, ran MiXCR for clone calling and kept in-frame beta chains. CDR3 protein duplicates are merged, each entry listing the most common genes and DNA. The sample data list nearly 550,000 distinct CDR3 sequences, and around 17% of these were observed just once. Of the sample, 2.5% to 3.5% falls within the top ten clones. Specimen: PBMCs from the stem cell graft donor, collected from the stem cell graft. The source is a human donor who donated a stem cell graft to a child with acute lymphoblastic leukemia.

In this sample, this clonotype turned up a few times. The chain joins TRBV20-1 to TRBJ2-7; perhaps TRBD1 as D (6 bases). The CDR3 sequence is 13 residues long. Looked up from germline, CDR1 is DFQATT and CDR2 is SNEGSKA (reference sequence). V lost 3 bases to trimming and J lost 0 bases, with 9 bases between them. The CDR3 DNA reads TGCAGTGCTAGGGACAGCCGCTCCTACGAGCAGTACTTC. As protein: CSARDSRSYEQYF.

This clonotype appeared a few times. V is TRBV19 and J is TRBJ2-3; no clear D. The CDR3 sequence is 13 residues long. Germline assignment: CDR1 LNHDA and CDR2 SQIVND (reference sequence). The germline V and J ends were trimmed by 3 bases and 3 bases, with 7 bases remaining between them. The CDR3 nucleotides are TGTGCCAGTAGTATTACCGCAACAGATACGCAGTATTTT. Translating gives CASSITATDTQYF.

The V call is TRBV18, the J call TRBJ2-1, with a possible D match to TRBD1 (6 bases). Germline CDR1 KGHSH, CDR2 LQKENI. This CDR3 region has 13 residues. V was cut by 0 bases and J by 11 bases, with 11 bases left in between. The CDR3 spells CASSPPLRDKQFF. DNA for the CDR3: TGTGCCAGCTCACCACCTCTCCGGGACAAGCAGTTCTTC.

This sequence joins TRBV5-1 and TRBJ2-3; possible D gene TRBD2, 6 bases. CDR1 and CDR2 (germline): SGHRS, YFSETQ. The length of the CDR3 is 15 residues. With 0 bases removed from V and 2 bases from J, the gap between germline ends came to 10 bases. The CDR3 sequence is CASSLAPGATDTQYF. The CDR3 bases are TGCGCCAGCAGCTTGGCCCCGGGAGCCACAGATACGCAGTATTTT. Together with reference TRBV5-1 and TRBJ2-3, the CDR3 gives the full variable domain: KAGVTQTPRYLIKTRGQQVTLSCSPISGHRSVSWYQQTPGQGLQFLFEYFSETQRNKGNFPGRFSGRQFSNSRSEMNVSTLELGDSALYLCASSLAPGATDTQYFGPGTRLTVL.

The sample holds a few counts of this clonotype. This rearrangement joins TRBV10-2 to TRBJ1-1; D uncertain. The V gene lost 7 bases and the J gene lost 0 bases, with 15 bases spanning the gap. Germline values: CDR1 WSHSY, CDR2 SAAADI. The CDR3 has 15 residues. The CDR3 region is CASTPTGLVNTEAFF. The CDR3 nucleotides read TGCGCCAGCACCCCCACTGGTTTGGTGAACACTGAAGCTTTCTTT.

This clonotype was observed a handful of times. V is TRBV12-3 or TRBV12-4 and J is TRBJ1-2; D possibly corresponds to TRBD1 (5 bases). V lost 2 bases, J lost 4 bases, and 11 bases lay in between. This CDR3 has 14 amino acids. CDR3 sequence reads: CASSLWGGTYGYTF. The CDR3 DNA sequence: TGTGCCAGCAGTTTATGGGGCGGGACCTATGGCTACACCTTC.

The chain joins TRBV15 to TRBJ2-7, with 7 bases identical to TRBD2. The J segment lost 5 bases and the V segment lost 6 bases, leaving 7 bases of the junction unmatched. The CDR3 length is 13 residues. CDR1 and CDR2 (germline): LNHNV, YYDKDF (reference sequence). The CDR3 sequence is CATRGAGKNEQYF. CDR3 in DNA: TGTGCCACCAGAGGAGCGGGAAAAAACGAGCAGTACTTC.

This clonotype was picked up a small number of times. The chain combines TRBV7-9 with TRBJ2-5, with 11 positions matching TRBD2. CDR1 SEHNR and CDR2 FQNEAQ come from the germline V gene (reference sequence). Unmatched junction bases numbered 4, after V lost 5 bases and J lost 2 bases. The CDR3 runs 15 residues. The CDR3 DNA reads as TGTGCCAGCAGCGGTCGACTAGCGGGGCAAGAGACCCAGTACTTC. It specifies CASSGRLAGQETQYF.

The J gene is TRBJ2-2, the V gene TRBV5-1, with D perhaps TRBD1 (6 bases). V shed 0 bases and J shed 3 bases, with 9 bases lying between them. CDR1 and CDR2 (germline): SGHRS, YFSETQ. The CDR3 runs to 15 residues. The DNA for the CDR3 is TGCGCCAGCAGCTTGGGTCCAGGGGACACCGGGGAGCTGTTTTTT. This sequence encodes CASSLGPGDTGELFF.

This clonotype was detected a few times. The rearrangement joins TRBV11-2 to TRBJ2-2; a possible D gene is TRBD2 (7 bases). V dropped 1 base and J dropped 4 bases, with 25 bases sitting between them. Germline CDR1 reads SGHAT; CDR2 reads FQNNGV. This CDR3 comprises 20 residues. As DNA, the CDR3 is TGTGCCAGCAGCTTAGTCCACCCTCGGGCTAGCGGAGGGGGCACCGGGGAGCTGTTTTTT. It encodes CASSLVHPRASGGGTGELFF.

The chain has TRBV20-1 and TRBJ1-4, with D possibly TRBD1 on 5 matching bases. CDR1 is DFQATT, CDR2 SNEGSKA, per germline (reference sequence). V was trimmed by 5 bases and J by 0 bases, leaving 13 bases between them. The CDR3 has 15 residues. The CDR3 DNA reads TGCAGTGCTCCGGGGGGGGTGGCAACTAATGAAAAACTGTTTTTT. Translating gives CSAPGGVATNEKLFF.

The rearrangement joins TRBV5-1 to TRBJ2-7; D may be TRBD2 (6 bases). Germline assignment: CDR1 SGHRS and CDR2 YFSETQ. This CDR3 contains 14 residues. V lost 3 bases and J lost 7, with 17 bases in between. The CDR3 bases are TGCGCCAGCAGCTCGCGGGACGGTTCCTGGGAGCAGTACTTC. Protein: CASSSRDGSWEQYF.

This clonotype has more than one count but fewer than ten. CDR3 nucleotides: TGTGCCAGCAGCTTAAGCATGGACAGGCCAAGGGAGACCCAGTACTTC. Residues: CASSLSMDRPRETQYF. The chain carries TRBV7-3 and TRBJ2-5; 7 bases are shared with TRBD1. This CDR3 contains 16 residues. V lost 1 base, J lost 5 bases, and 10 bases stayed unmatched. Germline V CDR1 and CDR2: SGHTA, FQGTGA.

This clonotype was seen at least ten times. The rearrangement joins TRBV12-3 or TRBV12-4 to TRBJ2-7; D could derive from TRBD1 or TRBD2 (8 bases each). The CDR3 spans 15 residues. Trimming removed 5 bases at V and 6 bases at J, with 20 bases between. CDR3 region: CASSDRGLGSVEQYF. In DNA, the CDR3 is TGTGCCAGCAGTGACAGGGGACTAGGGTCTGTCGAGCAGTACTTC.

The chain recombines TRBV9 with TRBJ2-7; D might be TRBD1 (6 bases). V was clipped by 4 bases and J by 4 bases, with 18 bases between them. From germline, CDR1 is SGDLS and CDR2 YYNGEE. This CDR3 contains 15 residues. DNA for the CDR3: TGTGCCAGCAGCCCCAGTTGGAGCAGGGGATACGAGCAGTACTTC. Translated: CASSPSWSRGYEQYF.

Only a few counts were recorded for this clonotype. This chain uses TRBV7-9 with TRBJ2-3; D is uncertain. With 6 bases removed from V and 2 bases from J, the gap between germline ends came to 15 bases. Per germline, CDR1 SEHNR and CDR2 FQNEAQ (reference sequence). The CDR3 extends over 15 amino acids. The CDR3 DNA reads TGTGCCAGCAGTCGAGTAGCTGAGGACACAGATACGCAGTATTTT. It yields the protein CASSRVAEDTDTQYF.

This chain uses TRBV5-1 with TRBJ2-6, with 9 bases matching TRBD1. Trimming took 4 bases from V and 1 from J; bases not matched to a gene: 9. CDR3 length: 18 residues. CDR1 is SGHRS and CDR2 is YFSETQ in the germline V gene. The CDR3 protein is CASSPGQGLASGANVLTF. As DNA, the CDR3 is TGCGCCAGCAGCCCCGGACAGGGGCTAGCGTCTGGGGCCAACGTCCTGACTTTC.

The chain carries TRBV12-3 or TRBV12-4 and TRBJ1-2, with a possible D match to TRBD1 (6 bases). Trimming removed 5 bases from V and 8 bases from J, with 9 bases in between. This CDR3 has 11 amino acids. The CDR3 protein is CASSRGQGYTF. The CDR3 coding sequence is TGTGCCAGCAGTAGAGGACAGGGCTACACCTTC.

This sequence joins TRBV29-1 and TRBJ2-5; 8 bases match TRBD1. The ends lost 8 bases at V and 2 bases at J; junction bases unmatched: 4. Germline values: CDR1 SQVTM, CDR2 ANQGSEA. The CDR3 is 12 amino acids. CDR3 coding DNA: TGCAGCACTAGGACAGGGCAAGAGACCCAGTACTTC. Translating gives CSTRTGQETQYF.

This sequence joins TRBV25-1 and TRBJ1-4, with TRBD1 identical over 9 bases. J gave up 5 bases and V 1 base, and 2 bases lay outside the gene matches. From germline, CDR1 is MGHDK and CDR2 SYGVNS. The CDR3 runs 15 residues. CDR3 coding DNA: TGTGCCAGCAGTGAATTTGGGACAGGGAATGAAAAACTGTTTTTT. Translation: CASSEFGTGNEKLFF.

This clonotype was seen a few times. This rearrangement joins TRBV3-1 to TRBJ2-3; D gene uncertain. The germline V gene encodes CDR1 LGHDT and CDR2 YNNKEL (reference sequence). The CDR3 spans 14 residues. V gave up 6 bases and J gave up 6 bases, with 16 bases separating them. CDR3 DNA sequence: TGTGCCAGCAGTCTCGGGCCACCGACGGATACGCAGTATTTT. Translation gives CASSLGPPTDTQYF.

This clonotype was found a few times. The CDR3: CASSQDLRIGRGTYGYTF. DNA for the CDR3: TGCGCCAGCAGCCAAGATCTCCGAATAGGACGGGGAACCTATGGCTACACCTTC. The chain combines TRBV4-1 with TRBJ1-2; D remains unclear. The CDR3 spans 18 residues. Germline V gene data show CDR1 as MGHRA and CDR2 as YSYEKL. V shed 0 bases and J shed 4 bases, with 21 bases lying between them.

This clonotype was observed a handful of times. This rearrangement joins TRBV12-3 or TRBV12-4 to TRBJ2-3; D is unclear. The CDR3 is 13 amino acids. V was pared by 5 bases and J by 4 bases, with 10 bases between. The CDR3 DNA reads TGTGCCAGCAGTATAAACACCGCAGATACGCAGTATTTT. Protein product: CASSINTADTQYF.

This clonotype occurred a few times. The CDR3 reads CSIGGSVIHEQYF. CDR3 in DNA: TGCAGTATTGGAGGGAGTGTCATCCACGAGCAGTACTTC. The genes are TRBV20-1 and TRBJ2-7; possibly TRBD2 for D (6 bases). CDR1 and CDR2 (germline): DFQATT, SNEGSKA (reference sequence). This CDR3 comprises 13 residues. V was shortened by 8 bases and J by 5 bases, with 19 bases between the two germline ends.

The sample holds a few counts of this clonotype. This chain links TRBV12-3 or TRBV12-4 with TRBJ2-5; D unclear. This CDR3 is built from 16 residues. The germline V and J ends were trimmed by 1 base and 2 bases, with 14 bases remaining between them. Written as DNA, the CDR3 is TGTGCCAGCAGTTTAGGGGTGAGCCTCACACAAGAGACCCAGTACTTC. This translates into CASSLGVSLTQETQYF.